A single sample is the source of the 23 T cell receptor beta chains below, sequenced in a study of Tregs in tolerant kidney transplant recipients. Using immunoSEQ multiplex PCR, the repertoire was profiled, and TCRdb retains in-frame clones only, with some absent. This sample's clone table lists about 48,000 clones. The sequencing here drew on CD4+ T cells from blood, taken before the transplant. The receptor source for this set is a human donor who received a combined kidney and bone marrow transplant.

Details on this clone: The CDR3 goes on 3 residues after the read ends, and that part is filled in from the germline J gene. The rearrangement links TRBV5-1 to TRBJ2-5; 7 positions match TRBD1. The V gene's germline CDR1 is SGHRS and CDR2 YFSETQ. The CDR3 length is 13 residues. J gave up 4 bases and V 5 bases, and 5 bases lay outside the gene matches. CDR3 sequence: CASSSTGPETQYF. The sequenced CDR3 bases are TGCGCCAGCAGTTCGACAGGGCCAGAGACC.

The chain's CDR3 is CASRGQERSNEQFF. The DNA read from the CDR3 is TGTGCCAGTCGCGGACAGGAGCGGTCCAATGAG. The chain couples TRBV18 to TRBJ2-1; 7 bases map to TRBD1. The CDR3 goes on 3 residues after the read ends, and that part is filled in from the germline J gene. CDR3 size: 14 residues. Germline values: CDR1 KGHSH, CDR2 LQKENI. V was pared by 9 bases and J by 6 bases, with 11 bases of the junction left unmatched.

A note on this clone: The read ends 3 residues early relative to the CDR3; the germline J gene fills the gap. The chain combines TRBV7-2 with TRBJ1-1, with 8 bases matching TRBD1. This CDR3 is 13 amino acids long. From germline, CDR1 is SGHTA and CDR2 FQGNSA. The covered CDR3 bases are TGTGCCAGCAGCTTATTCAGGGGGCCCGAA. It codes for CASSLFRGPE. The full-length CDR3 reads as CASSLFRGPEAFF. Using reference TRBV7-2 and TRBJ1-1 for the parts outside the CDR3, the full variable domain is GAGVSQSPSNKVTEKGKDVELRCDPISGHTALYWYRQSLGQGLEFLIYFQGNSAPDKSGLPSDRFSAERTGGSVSTLTIQRTQQEDSAVYLCASSLFRGPEAFFGQGTRLTVV.

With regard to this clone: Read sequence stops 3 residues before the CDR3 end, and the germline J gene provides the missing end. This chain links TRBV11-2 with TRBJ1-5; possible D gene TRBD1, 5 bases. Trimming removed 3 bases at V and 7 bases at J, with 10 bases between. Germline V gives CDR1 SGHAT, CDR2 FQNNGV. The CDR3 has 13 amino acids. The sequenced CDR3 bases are TGTGCCAGCAGCTTTCTCCAGGGACAGCCC. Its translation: CASSFLQGQP. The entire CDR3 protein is CASSFLQGQPQHF.

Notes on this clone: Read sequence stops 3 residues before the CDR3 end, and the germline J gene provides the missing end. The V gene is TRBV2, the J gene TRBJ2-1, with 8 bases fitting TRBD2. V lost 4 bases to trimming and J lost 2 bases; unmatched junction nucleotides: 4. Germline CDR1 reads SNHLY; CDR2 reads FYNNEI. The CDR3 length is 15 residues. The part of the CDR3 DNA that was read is TGTGCCAGCAGTGGTTCGGGGGGGGCCTACAATGAG. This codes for CASSGSGGAYNE. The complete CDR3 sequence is CASSGSGGAYNEQFF.

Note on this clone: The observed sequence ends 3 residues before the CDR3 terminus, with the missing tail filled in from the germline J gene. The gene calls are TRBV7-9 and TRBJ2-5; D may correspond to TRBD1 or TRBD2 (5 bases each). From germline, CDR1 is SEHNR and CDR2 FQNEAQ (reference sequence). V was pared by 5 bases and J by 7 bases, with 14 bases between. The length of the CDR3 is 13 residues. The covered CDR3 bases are TGTGCCAGCAGCCCAGGGAGTGTGTGGACC. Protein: CASSPGSVWT. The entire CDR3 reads CASSPGSVWTQYF.

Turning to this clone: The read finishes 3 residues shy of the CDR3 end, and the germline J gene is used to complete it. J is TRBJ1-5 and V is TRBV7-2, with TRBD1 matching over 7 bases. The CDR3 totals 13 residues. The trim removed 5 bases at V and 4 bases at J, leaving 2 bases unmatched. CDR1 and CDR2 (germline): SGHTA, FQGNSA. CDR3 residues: CASSMGQNQPQHF. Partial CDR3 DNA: TGTGCCAGCAGCATGGGACAGAATCAGCCC.

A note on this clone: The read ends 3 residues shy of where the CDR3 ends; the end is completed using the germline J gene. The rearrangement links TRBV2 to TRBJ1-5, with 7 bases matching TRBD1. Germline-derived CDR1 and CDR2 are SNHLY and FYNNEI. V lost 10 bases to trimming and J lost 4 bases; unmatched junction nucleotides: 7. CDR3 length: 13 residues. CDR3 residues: CATSGTDNQPQHF. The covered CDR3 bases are TGTGCCACCTCCGGGACAGATAATCAGCCC.

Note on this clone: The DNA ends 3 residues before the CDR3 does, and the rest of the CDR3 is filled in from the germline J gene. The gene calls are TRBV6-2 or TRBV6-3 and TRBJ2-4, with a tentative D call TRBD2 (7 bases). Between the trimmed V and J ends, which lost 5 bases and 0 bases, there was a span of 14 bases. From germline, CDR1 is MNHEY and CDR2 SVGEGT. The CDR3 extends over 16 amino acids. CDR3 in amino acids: CASSKGGEAAKNIQYF. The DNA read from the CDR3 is TGTGCCAGCAGTAAGGGGGGGGAAGCAGCCAAAAACATT.

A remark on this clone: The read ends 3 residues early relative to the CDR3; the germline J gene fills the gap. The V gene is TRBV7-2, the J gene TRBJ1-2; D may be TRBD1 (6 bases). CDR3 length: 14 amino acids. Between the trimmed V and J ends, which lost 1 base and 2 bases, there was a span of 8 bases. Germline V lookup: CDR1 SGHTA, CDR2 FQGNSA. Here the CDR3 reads CASSLGGQNYGYTF. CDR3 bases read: TGTGCCAGCAGCTTAGGCGGACAGAACTATGGC.

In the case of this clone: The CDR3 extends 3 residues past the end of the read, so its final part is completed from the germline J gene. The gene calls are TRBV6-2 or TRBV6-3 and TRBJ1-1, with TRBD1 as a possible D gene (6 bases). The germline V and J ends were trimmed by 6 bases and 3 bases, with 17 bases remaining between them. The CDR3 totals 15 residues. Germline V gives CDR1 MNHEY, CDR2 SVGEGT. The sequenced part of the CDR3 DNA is TGTGCCAGCAGGGACAACAGGGAGGGTCACACTGAA. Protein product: CASRDNREGHTE. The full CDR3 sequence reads CASRDNREGHTEAFF.

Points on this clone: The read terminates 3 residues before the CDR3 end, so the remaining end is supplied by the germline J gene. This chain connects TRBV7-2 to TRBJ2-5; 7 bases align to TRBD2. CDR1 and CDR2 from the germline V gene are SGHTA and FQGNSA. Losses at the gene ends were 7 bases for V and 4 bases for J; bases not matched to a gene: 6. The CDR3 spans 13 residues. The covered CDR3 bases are TGTGCCAGCACCAGAGGCGGGGGAGAGACC. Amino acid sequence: CASTRGGGET. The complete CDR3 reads CASTRGGGETQYF.

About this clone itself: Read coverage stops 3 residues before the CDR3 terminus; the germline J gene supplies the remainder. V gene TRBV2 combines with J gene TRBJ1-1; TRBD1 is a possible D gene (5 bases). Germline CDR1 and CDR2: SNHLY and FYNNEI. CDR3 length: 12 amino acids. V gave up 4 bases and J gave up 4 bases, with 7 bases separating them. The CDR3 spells CASSGGVTEAFF. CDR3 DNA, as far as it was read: TGTGCCAGCAGTGGGGGGGTCACTGAA.

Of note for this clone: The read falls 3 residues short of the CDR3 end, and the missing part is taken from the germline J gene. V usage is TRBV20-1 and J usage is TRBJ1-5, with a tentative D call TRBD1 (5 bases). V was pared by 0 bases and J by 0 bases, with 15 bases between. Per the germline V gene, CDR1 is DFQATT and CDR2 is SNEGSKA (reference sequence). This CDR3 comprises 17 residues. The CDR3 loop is CSARESGGPASNQPQHF. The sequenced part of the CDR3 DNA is TGCAGTGCTAGAGAATCGGGGGGACCAGCTAGCAATCAGCCC.

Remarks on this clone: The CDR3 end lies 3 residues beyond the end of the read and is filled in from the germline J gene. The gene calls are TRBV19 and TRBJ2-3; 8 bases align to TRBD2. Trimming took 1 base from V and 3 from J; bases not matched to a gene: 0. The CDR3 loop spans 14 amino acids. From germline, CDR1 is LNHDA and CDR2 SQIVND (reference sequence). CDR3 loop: CASSIASGTDTQYF. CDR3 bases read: TGTGCCAGTAGTATAGCTAGCGGGACAGATACG.

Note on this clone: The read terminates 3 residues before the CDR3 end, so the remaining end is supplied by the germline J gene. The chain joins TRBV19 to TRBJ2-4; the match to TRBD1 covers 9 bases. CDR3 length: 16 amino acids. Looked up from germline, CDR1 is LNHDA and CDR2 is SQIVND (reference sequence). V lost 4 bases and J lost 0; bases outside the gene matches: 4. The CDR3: CASSTTGGLAKNIQYF. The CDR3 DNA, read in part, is TGTGCCAGTAGTACGACAGGGGGTCTAGCCAAAAACATT.

The covered CDR3 bases are TGTGCCAGCAGCCCAAGGACAGTCTCAGGAAACACC. Translated, it gives CASSPRTVSGNT. The whole CDR3 protein is CASSPRTVSGNTIYF. The V call is TRBV7-2, the J call TRBJ1-3; maybe TRBD1 (6 bases). The observed sequence ends 3 residues before the CDR3 terminus, with the missing tail filled in from the germline J gene. The length of the CDR3 is 15 residues. CDR1 and CDR2 from the germline V gene are SGHTA and FQGNSA. V shed 5 bases and J shed 4 bases, with 15 bases lying between them.

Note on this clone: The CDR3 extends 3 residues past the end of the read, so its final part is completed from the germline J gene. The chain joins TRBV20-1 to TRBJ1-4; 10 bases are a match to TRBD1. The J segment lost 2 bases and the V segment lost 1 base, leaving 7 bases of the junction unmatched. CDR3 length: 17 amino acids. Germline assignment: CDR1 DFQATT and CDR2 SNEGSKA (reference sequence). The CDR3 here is CSARGGGQGNTNEKLFF. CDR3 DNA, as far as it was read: TGCAGTGCTAGAGGGGGGGGACAGGGGAACACTAATGAAAAA.

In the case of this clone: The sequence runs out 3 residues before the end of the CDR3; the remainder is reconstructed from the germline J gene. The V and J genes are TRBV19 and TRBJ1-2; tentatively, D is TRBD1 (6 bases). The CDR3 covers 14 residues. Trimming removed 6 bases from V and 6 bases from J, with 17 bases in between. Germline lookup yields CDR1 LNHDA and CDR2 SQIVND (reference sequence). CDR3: CASRQQGFGHGYTF. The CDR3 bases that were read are TGTGCCAGTAGGCAACAGGGATTCGGTCATGGC.

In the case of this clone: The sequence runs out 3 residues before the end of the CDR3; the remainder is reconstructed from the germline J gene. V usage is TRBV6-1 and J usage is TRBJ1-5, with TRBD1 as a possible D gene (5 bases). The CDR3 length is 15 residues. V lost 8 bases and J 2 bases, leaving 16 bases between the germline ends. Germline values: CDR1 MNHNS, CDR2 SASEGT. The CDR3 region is CASGGGDAGNQPQHF. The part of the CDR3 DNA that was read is TGTGCCAGCGGTGGGGGGGACGCCGGCAATCAGCCC.

The chain's CDR3 is CSVWGDAWTYSQNIQYF. The covered CDR3 bases are TGCAGTGTATGGGGGGACGCCTGGACCTATAGCCAAAACATT. The chain carries TRBV20-1 and TRBJ2-4, with D perhaps TRBD2 (6 bases). Sequencing ends 3 residues short of the CDR3 end; the germline J gene provides the rest. This CDR3 comprises 17 residues. CDR1 DFQATT and CDR2 SNEGSKA come from the germline V gene (reference sequence). Between the trimmed V and J ends, which lost 7 bases and 5 bases, there was a span of 27 bases.

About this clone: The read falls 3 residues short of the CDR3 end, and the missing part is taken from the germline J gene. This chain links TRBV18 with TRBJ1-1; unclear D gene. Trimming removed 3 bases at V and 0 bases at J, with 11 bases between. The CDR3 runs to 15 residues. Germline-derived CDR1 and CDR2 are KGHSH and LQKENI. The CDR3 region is CASSPPGPMNTEAFF. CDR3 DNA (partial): TGTGCCAGCTCACCCCCTGGGCCCATGAACACTGAA.

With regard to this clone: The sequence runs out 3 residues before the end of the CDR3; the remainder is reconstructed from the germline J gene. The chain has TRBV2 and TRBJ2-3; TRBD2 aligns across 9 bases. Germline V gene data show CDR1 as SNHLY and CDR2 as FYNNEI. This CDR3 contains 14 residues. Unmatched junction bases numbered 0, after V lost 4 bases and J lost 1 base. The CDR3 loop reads CASSGLAGTDTQYF. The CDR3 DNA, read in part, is TGTGCCAGCAGTGGACTAGCGGGCACAGATACG.